In its sample, the clone carrying this T cell receptor (beta chain) was seen many times. This entry is derived from a study of T-cell reconstitution after alpha-beta-depleted transplantation in children. A TCRbeta library incorporating unique molecular identifiers was prepared. One entry per CDR3 protein results from TCRdb running MiXCR on the PCR reads. The sample contains hundreds of thousands of distinct CDR3 sequences, roughly 15% of which appear only once. The CDR3 is 16 residues long. Germline V CDR1 and CDR2: DFQATT, SNEGSKA (reference sequence). With V trimmed by 5 bases and J by 5 bases, 11 bases remained unmatched.

Sequencing was performed on PBMCs from the stem cell graft donor, taken from the stem cell graft. The chain has TRBV20-1 and TRBJ2-2; 10 nucleotides match TRBD1. The receptor was derived from a human donor who donated a stem cell graft to a child with acute myeloid leukemia. The CDR3 loop reads CSAYVRDRGLTGELFF. DNA of the CDR3: TGCAGTGCTTACGTCCGGGACAGGGGATTAACCGGGGAGCTGTTTTTT.